The 13 T cell receptor beta chains given below trace back to one sample, sequenced in a study of cytomegalovirus exposure and HLA in healthy donors. Amplification used 60 Vbeta primers and 13 Jbeta primers. The assay was immunoSEQ multiplex PCR, and TCRdb's table has in-frame clones only and misses some. The repertoire includes about 140,000 clones, 78% of them detected once, and 2.5% to 3% sits in the top ten. The sequenced sample was PBMCs. The receptors come from a male donor in good health and CMV-seronegative.

The rearrangement uses TRBV4-1 and TRBJ2-7, with 10 nucleotides matching TRBD2. The trim removed 0 bases at V and 7 bases at J, leaving 6 bases unmatched. The CDR3 sequence is 15 residues long. Germline CDR1 and CDR2: MGHRA and YSYEKL. This chain's CDR3 is CASSQDLAGAREQYF. CDR3 coding DNA: TGCGCCAGCAGCCAAGACCTAGCGGGAGCTAGAGAGCAGTACTTC.

The chain recombines TRBV5-6 with TRBJ2-3; a weak D match, TRBD2 (6 bases). The CDR3 is 16 residues long. The germline V gene has CDR1 SGHDT and CDR2 YYEEEE. With 5 bases removed from V and 0 bases from J, the gap between germline ends came to 16 bases. The CDR3 protein is CASREMNGGSTDTQYF. The CDR3, as DNA: TGTGCCAGCAGAGAAATGAACGGGGGTAGCACAGATACGCAGTATTTT.

The chain links TRBV11-2 to TRBJ2-1; 9 nucleotides match TRBD1. The CDR3 has 15 amino acids. The ends lost 5 bases at V and 6 bases at J; junction bases unmatched: 8. CDR1 SGHAT and CDR2 FQNNGV come from the germline V gene. This CDR3 is CASSLGQGIFNEQFF. CDR3 in DNA: TGTGCCAGCAGCCTGGGACAGGGAATCTTCAATGAGCAGTTCTTC.

The chain couples TRBV11-2 to TRBJ2-7; possibly TRBD2 for D (6 bases). The CDR3 consists of 17 residues. V lost 6 bases to trimming and J lost 0 bases, with 21 bases between them. Germline CDR1 and CDR2: SGHAT and FQNNGV. In DNA form, the CDR3 reads TGTGCCAGCAGATCATCCTTGGGGGGTAAGGGCTCCTACGAGCAGTACTTC. The encoded protein is CASRSSLGGKGSYEQYF.

The chain recombines TRBV10-1 with TRBJ1-4; 7 bases fit TRBD1. The trim removed 2 bases at V and 8 bases at J, leaving 8 bases unmatched. Looked up from germline, CDR1 is WNHNN and CDR2 is SYGVQD (reference sequence). This CDR3 has 15 amino acids. CDR3 protein: CASSETSGGREKLFF. For the CDR3, the DNA is TGCGCCAGCAGTGAGACCTCAGGGGGAAGGGAAAAACTGTTTTTT.

V usage is TRBV9 and J usage is TRBJ2-3; no definite D call. This CDR3 is 12 amino acids long. Between the trimmed V and J ends, which lost 0 bases and 6 bases, there was a span of 5 bases. Germline-derived CDR1 and CDR2 are SGDLS and YYNGEE. The CDR3 protein is CASSVAMDTQYF. CDR3 DNA sequence: TGTGCCAGCAGCGTAGCCATGGATACGCAGTATTTT. Supplemented by reference TRBV9 and TRBJ2-3, the full variable domain reads DSGVTQTPKHLITATGQRVTLRCSPRSGDLSVYWYQQSLDQGLQFLIQYYNGEERAKGNILERFSAQQFPDLHSELNLSSLELGDSALYFCASSVAMDTQYFGPGTRLTVL.

The chain links TRBV2 to TRBJ2-1; 9 nucleotides agree with TRBD2. Germline V gene lookup returns CDR1 SNHLY and CDR2 FYNNEI. This CDR3 contains 17 residues. Trimming cost V 6 bases and J 0 bases; bases outside gene matches: 9. CDR3 region: CASRYSAGGSSYNEQFF. The CDR3 DNA reads TGTGCCAGCAGGTACTCGGCGGGAGGGAGCTCCTACAATGAGCAGTTCTTC.

CDR3 in DNA: TGTGCCAGTACCTCACGGGTCGGTGGCTACACCTTC. This translates into CASTSRVGGYTF. The chain carries TRBV19 and TRBJ1-2, with no clear D. Germline CDR1 LNHDA, CDR2 SQIVND (reference sequence). CDR3 length equals 12 residues. V lost 7 bases, J lost 7 bases, and 13 bases lay in between.

The gene calls are TRBV30 and TRBJ1-6; D gene uncertain. Germline V gives CDR1 GTSNPN, CDR2 SVGIG (reference sequence). The CDR3 sequence is 17 residues long. The ends were cut back, 0 bases at V and 7 bases at J, with 19 bases in the middle. CDR3 coding DNA: TGTGCCTGGAGTGTACCGGTTGGTGGGTTGGGCAATTCACCCCTCCACTTT. This gives the protein CAWSVPVGGLGNSPLHF.

Notes on this clone: One end of the junction varies from germline; a read error may be responsible. The rearrangement uses TRBV6-5 and TRBJ1-5; TRBD1 matches 10 bases. Germline V gene data show CDR1 as MNHEY and CDR2 as SVGAGI. CDR3 size: 16 residues. CDR3 sequence reads: CACSYSGQGSLQPQHF. CDR3 DNA: TGTGCCTGCAGTTACTCGGGACAGGGGTCTCTTCAGCCCCAGCATTTT.

The chain carries TRBV27 and TRBJ1-2; 8 bases are shared with TRBD1. V was clipped by 2 bases and J by 2 bases; unmatched bases: 10. The CDR3 is 17 residues long. Germline-derived CDR1 and CDR2 are MNHEY and SMNVEV (reference sequence). The CDR3 DNA sequence: TGTGCCAGCAGTTTAGGGGGACAGGAGTTAGGGAACTATGGCTACACCTTC. It codes for CASSLGGQELGNYGYTF.

J is TRBJ1-1 and V is TRBV4-2, with 10 bases that match TRBD1. In germline, CDR1 is LGHNA, CDR2 YNFKEQ. Trimming cost V 0 bases and J 2 bases; bases outside gene matches: 6. The CDR3 consists of 17 residues. The CDR3 bases are TGTGCCAGCAGCCAAGAGCTGACAGGGGGCGAAAACACTGAAGCTTTCTTT. Its protein product is CASSQELTGGENTEAFF.

The gene calls are TRBV4-1 and TRBJ1-3, with D unclear. The end of the DNA is better explained by TRBJ2-2, so the J call may be wrong. The CDR3 contains 15 residues. The germline V gene has CDR1 MGHRA and CDR2 YSYEKL. This chain's CDR3 is CASSPMDQVTGELFF. The CDR3 coding sequence is TGCGCCAGCAGCCCCATGGACCAGGTCACCGGGGAGCTGTTTTTT.